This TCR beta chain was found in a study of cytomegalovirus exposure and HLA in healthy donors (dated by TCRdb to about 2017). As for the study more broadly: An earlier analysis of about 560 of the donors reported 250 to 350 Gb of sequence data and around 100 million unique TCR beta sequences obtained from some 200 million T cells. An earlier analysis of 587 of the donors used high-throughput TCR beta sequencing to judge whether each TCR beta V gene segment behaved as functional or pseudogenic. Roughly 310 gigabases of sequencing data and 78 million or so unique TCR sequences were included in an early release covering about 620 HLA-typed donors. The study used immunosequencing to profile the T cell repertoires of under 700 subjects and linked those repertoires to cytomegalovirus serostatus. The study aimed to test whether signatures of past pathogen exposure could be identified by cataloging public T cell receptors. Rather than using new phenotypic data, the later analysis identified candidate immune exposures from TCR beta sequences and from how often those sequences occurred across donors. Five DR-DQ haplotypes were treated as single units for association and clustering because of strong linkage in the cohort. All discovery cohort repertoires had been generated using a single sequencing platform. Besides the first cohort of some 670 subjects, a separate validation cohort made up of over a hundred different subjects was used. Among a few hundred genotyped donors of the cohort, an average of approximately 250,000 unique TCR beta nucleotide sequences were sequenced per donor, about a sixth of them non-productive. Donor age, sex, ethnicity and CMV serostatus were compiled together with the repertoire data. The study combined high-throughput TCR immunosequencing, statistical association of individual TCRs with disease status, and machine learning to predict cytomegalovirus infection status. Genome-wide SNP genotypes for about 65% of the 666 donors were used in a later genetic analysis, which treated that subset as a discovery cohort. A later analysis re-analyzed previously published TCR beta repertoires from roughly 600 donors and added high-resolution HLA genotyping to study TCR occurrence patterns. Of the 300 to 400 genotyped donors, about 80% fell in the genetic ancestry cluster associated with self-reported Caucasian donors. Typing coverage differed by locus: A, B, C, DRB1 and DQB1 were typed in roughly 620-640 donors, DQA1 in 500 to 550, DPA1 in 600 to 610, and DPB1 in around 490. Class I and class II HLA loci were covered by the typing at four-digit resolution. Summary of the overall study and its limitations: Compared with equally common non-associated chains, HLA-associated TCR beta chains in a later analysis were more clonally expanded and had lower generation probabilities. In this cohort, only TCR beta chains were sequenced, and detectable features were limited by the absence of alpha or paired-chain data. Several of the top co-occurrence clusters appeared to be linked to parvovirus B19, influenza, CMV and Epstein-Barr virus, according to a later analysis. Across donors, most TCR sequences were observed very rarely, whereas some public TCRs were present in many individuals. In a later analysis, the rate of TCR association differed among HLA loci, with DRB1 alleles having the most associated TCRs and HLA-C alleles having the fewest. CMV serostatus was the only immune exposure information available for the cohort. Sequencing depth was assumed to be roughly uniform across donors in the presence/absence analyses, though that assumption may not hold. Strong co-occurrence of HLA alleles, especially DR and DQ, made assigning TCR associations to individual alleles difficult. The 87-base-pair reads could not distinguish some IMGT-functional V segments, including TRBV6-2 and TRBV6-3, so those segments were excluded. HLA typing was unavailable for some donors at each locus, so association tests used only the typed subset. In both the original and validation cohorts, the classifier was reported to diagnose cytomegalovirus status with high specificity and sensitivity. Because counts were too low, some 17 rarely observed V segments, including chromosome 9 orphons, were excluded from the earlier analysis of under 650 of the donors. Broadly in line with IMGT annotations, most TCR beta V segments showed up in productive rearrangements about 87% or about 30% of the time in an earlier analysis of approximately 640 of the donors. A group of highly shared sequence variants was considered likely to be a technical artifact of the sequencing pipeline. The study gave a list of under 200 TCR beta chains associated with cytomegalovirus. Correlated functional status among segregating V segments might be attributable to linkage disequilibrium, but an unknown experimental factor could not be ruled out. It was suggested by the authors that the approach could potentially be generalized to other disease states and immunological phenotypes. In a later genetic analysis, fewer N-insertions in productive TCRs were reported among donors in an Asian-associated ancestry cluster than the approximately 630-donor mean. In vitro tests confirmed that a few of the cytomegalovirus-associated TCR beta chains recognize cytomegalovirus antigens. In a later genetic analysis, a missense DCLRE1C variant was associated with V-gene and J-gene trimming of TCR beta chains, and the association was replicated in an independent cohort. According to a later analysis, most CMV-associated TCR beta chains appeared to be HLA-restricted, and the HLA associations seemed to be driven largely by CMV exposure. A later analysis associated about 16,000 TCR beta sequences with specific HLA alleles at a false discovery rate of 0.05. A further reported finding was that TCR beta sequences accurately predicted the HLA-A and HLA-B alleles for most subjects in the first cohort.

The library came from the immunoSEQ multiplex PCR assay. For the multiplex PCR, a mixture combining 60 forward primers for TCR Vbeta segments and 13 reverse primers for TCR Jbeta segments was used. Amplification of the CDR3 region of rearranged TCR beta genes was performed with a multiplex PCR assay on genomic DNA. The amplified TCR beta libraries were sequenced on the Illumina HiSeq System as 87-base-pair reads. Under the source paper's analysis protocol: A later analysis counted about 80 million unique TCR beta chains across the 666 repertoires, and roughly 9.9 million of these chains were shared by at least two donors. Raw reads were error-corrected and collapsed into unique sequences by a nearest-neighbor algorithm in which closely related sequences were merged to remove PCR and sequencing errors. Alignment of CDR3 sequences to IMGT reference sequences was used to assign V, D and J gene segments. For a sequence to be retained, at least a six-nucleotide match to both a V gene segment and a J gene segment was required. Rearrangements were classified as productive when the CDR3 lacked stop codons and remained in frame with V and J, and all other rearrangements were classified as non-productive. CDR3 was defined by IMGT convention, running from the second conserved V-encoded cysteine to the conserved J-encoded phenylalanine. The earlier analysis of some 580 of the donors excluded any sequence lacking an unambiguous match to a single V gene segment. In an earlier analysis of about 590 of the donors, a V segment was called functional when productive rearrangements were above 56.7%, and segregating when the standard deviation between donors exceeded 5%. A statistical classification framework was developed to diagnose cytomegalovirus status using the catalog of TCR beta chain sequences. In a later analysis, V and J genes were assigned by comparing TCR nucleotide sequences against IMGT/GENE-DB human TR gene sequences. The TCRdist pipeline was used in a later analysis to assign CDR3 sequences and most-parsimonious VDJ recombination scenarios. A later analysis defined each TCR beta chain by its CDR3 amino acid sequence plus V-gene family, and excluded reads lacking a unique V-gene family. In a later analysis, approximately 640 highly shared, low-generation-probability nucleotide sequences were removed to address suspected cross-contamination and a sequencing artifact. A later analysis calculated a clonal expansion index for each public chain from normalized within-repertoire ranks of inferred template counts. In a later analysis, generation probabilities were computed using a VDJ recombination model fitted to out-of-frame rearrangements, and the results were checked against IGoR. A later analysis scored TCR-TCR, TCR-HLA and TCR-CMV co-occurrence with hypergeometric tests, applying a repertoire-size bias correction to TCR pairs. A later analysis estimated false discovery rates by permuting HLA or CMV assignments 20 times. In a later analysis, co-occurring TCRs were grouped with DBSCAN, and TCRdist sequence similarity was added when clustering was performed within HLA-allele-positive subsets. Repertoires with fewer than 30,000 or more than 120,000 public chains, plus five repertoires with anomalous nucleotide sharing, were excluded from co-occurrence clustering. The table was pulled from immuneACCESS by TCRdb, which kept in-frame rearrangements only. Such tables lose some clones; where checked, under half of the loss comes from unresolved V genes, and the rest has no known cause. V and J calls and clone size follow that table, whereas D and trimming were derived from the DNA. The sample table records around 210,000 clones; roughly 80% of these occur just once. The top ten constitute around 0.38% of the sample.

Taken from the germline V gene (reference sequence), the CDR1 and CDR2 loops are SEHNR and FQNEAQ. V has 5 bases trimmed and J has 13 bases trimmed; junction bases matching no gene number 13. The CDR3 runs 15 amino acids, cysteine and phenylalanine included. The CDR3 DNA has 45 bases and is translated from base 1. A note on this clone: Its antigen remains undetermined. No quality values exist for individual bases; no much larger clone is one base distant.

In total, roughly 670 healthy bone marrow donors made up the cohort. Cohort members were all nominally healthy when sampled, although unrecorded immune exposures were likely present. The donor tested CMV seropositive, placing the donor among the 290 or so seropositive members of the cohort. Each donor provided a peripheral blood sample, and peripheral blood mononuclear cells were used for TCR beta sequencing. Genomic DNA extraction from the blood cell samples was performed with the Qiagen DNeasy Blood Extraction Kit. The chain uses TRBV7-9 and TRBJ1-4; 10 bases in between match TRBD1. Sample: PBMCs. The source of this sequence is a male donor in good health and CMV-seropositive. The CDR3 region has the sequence CASSQARTGTGVLFF. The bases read TGTGCCAGCAGCCAAGCTCGGACCGGGACAGGGGTACTGTTTTTT.